Below, one T cell receptor beta chain is given with its context. As yet, its antigen is unknown. This CDR3 is built from 16 residues. Between the trimmed V and J ends, which lost 1 base and 1 base, there was a span of 10 bases. Germline lookup yields CDR1 LGHNA and CDR2 YSLEER. 60 Vbeta and 13 Jbeta primers were used in PCR. The data were produced by immunoSEQ multiplex PCR, yet TCRdb's version contains in-frame clones alone and is incomplete. The profile shows 180,000 or so clones, 65% to 75% of them singletons. These data come from a study of cytomegalovirus exposure and HLA in healthy donors. Regarding the study as a whole: A later examination showed that TCR association rates differed by HLA locus, with DRB1 most and HLA-C fewest. The authors confirmed in vitro that a few CMV-associated chains were specific for CMV antigens.

This receptor was obtained from a human donor in good health. This chain uses TRBV4-3 with TRBJ1-4; D unresolved. Material: PBMCs. As DNA, the CDR3 is TGCGCCAGCAGCCAAGCAAGCGGGTTAACTAATGAAAAACTGTTTTTT. Translating gives CASSQASGLTNEKLFF.